This T cell receptor beta chain comes out of a study of graft-versus-host responses after intestinal transplantation. Overall study: Multivisceral, liver-intestinal, or isolated intestinal grafts were transplanted into recipients. Induction with anti-thymocyte globulin, then tacrolimus and steroids for roughly 3 years, was given to all recipients.

V trimming: 1 base; J trimming: 4 bases; junction bases outside the gene matches: 1. Germline lookup yields CDR1 LGHNA and CDR2 YNFKEQ. CDR3 length: 14 residues. Remarks on this clone: What it recognizes is unknown.

General study points: GvH clones turned up in recipient marrow; some had shown up first in ileum or blood. Patients with graft-donor T cell macrochimerism had high graft-versus-host to host-versus-graft clonal ratios in allografts.

Clones were read by immunoSEQ multiplex PCR, and TCRdb kept only the in-frame ones, dropping some. The data contain tens of thousands of clones, 84% of them singletons. The chain has TRBV4-2 and TRBJ1-5, with 7 bases lining up with TRBD1. The source is a human donor who was the organ donor for an intestinal transplant. The sequencing used unstimulated CD4+ T cells sorted from spleen or lymph node cells, collected before transplant. The CDR3 DNA reads TGTGCCAGCAGCCAAGTACAGGGGAATCAGCCCCAGCATTTT. Residues: CASSQVQGNQPQHF.